This is a list of T cell receptor beta chains from one sample in a study of blood T cell repertoires in COVID-19. This table comes from immunoSEQ multiplex PCR, and its TCRdb copy is limited to in-frame clones, with some not included. The profile covers 76,000 or so clones, with under 95% appearing a single time and 5.5% to 6% taken by the ten largest. Sample: peripheral blood. Receptors were obtained from a human donor in a cohort sampled during active COVID-19. The conserved cysteine and the conserved F or W are not part of the CDR3 here. The D gene is left open where the match is weak. Clone size is not always given. Where it is, it says once, few, many or a class for expanded clones.

CDR3: ASSPQDREGYT; J: TRBJ1-2; V: TRBV18; D: -; size: -
CDR3: ASSLIGVGQGLGGTEAF; J: TRBJ1-1; V: TRBV7-3; D: TRBD1; size: -
CDR3: ASSQDRTGALYGYT; J: TRBJ1-2; V: TRBV4-3; D: TRBD1; size: -
CDR3: ASRSGSSGNTIY; J: TRBJ1-3; V: TRBV19; D: -; size: -
CDR3: ASREGAFNYGYT; J: TRBJ1-2; V: TRBV5-1; D: -; size: -
CDR3: ASKGQGREQY; J: TRBJ2-7; V: TRBV27; D: TRBD1; size: -
CDR3: ASSLGVWQGRETQY; J: TRBJ2-5; V: TRBV11-2; D: -; size: -
CDR3: ASSLAVAGWNEQF; J: TRBJ2-1; V: TRBV7-9; D: -; size: -
CDR3: ASRNTGELF; J: TRBJ2-2; V: TRBV6-6; D: -; size: -
CDR3: ASSATGIEGSEQY; J: TRBJ2-7; V: TRBV9; D: TRBD1; size: -
CDR3: ASGLTYNEQF; J: TRBJ2-1; V: TRBV6-6; D: -; size: -
CDR3: ASRPTWAHEQY; J: TRBJ2-7; V: TRBV12-3/TRBV12-4; D: -; size: -
CDR3: ASTPGVGEAF; J: TRBJ1-1; V: TRBV7-9; D: -; size: -
CDR3: ATSRSGSRGTYEQY; J: TRBJ2-7; V: TRBV15; D: -; size: -
CDR3: ASKGRGGSYNEQF; J: TRBJ2-1; V: TRBV6-5; D: TRBD2; size: -
CDR3: ASSPLQGQETQY; J: TRBJ2-5; V: TRBV18; D: -; size: -
CDR3: ASSSRTGQETQY; J: TRBJ2-5; V: TRBV19; D: TRBD1; size: -
CDR3: ASSFRDEQY; J: TRBJ2-7; V: TRBV7-3; D: -; size: few
CDR3: ASSRDRTFYGYT; J: TRBJ1-2; V: TRBV7-2; D: TRBD1; size: once
CDR3: ASSLVGGLGEQY; J: TRBJ2-7; V: TRBV7-9; D: -; size: -
CDR3: ASSQDGESEKLF; J: TRBJ1-4; V: TRBV4-3; D: -; size: -
CDR3: AWSGQGGTNEKLF; J: TRBJ1-4; V: TRBV30; D: TRBD1; size: -
CDR3: ASSLDLAGGYLNTGELF; J: TRBJ2-2; V: TRBV5-1; D: TRBD2; size: -
CDR3: ASSQDYPGAMIGYT; J: TRBJ1-2; V: TRBV4-1; D: -; size: once
CDR3: ASSQDRGPSYEQY; J: TRBJ2-7; V: TRBV6-6; D: TRBD1; size: -
CDR3: ASSLGTGSSADTQY; J: TRBJ2-3; V: TRBV7-2; D: TRBD1; size: -
CDR3: ASRRNGASSYNEQF; J: TRBJ2-1; V: TRBV19; D: -; size: -
CDR3: AWRRLHTDTQY; J: TRBJ2-3; V: TRBV30; D: -; size: -
CDR3: ASSSRTSGGAKN; J: TRBJ2-3; V: TRBV7-2; D: TRBD2; size: -
CDR3: ASSLVSEAF; J: TRBJ1-1; V: TRBV12-3/TRBV12-4; D: -; size: -
CDR3: ASSYGSLAGELF; J: TRBJ2-2; V: TRBV6-5; D: -; size: -
CDR3: VRSWGRKRGISYEQY; J: TRBJ2-7; V: TRBV7-5; D: -; size: -
CDR3: ASSEGVGGGTNYGYT; J: TRBJ1-2; V: TRBV3-1/TRBV3-2; D: -; size: -
CDR3: ASSLDGGEAF; J: TRBJ1-1; V: TRBV7-6; D: -; size: -
CDR3: ASSQELGRGQGFYEQY; J: TRBJ2-7; V: TRBV4-3; D: TRBD1; size: -
CDR3: ASTYRGDGAGELF; J: TRBJ2-2; V: TRBV7-2; D: TRBD2; size: -
CDR3: ASSPTRDTEAF; J: TRBJ1-1; V: TRBV18; D: -; size: -